The 10 T cell receptor beta chains below were found in one sample sequenced in a study of blood T cell repertoires in COVID-19. Assay used: immunoSEQ multiplex PCR; TCRdb lists only in-frame clones, some missing. Of approximately 160,000 clones in the sample, 75% to 85% were seen once. Sequencing was done on a sample of peripheral blood. The receptors come from a woman aged 45-65 years in a cohort sampled during active or convalescent COVID-19.

This clone was counted between two and nine times. The chain combines TRBV7-3 with TRBJ2-1, with TRBD2 matching over 11 bases. V was clipped by 2 bases and J by 8 bases; unmatched bases: 5. The germline V gene encodes CDR1 SGHTA and CDR2 FQGTGA. This CDR3 region has 15 residues. The CDR3 DNA sequence: TGTGCCAGCAGCTTACTTAGCGGGGGGGCGTATGAGCAGTTCTTC. It codes for CASSLLSGGAYEQFF.

A remark on this clone: One junction end does not reproduce the germline sequence, and a read error may be involved. This sequence joins TRBV6-2 or TRBV6-3 and TRBJ2-5; TRBD2 agrees at 14 bases. Germline CDR1 MNHEY, CDR2 SVGEGT. CDR3 length: 17 amino acids. DNA for the CDR3: TGTGCCAGCAGTTTATACGGACTAGCGGGGGGAGCAGAGATCCAGTACTTC. This translates into CASSLYGLAGGAEIQYF.

This clone showed up just a few times. The V call is TRBV2, the J call TRBJ1-2, with a possible D match to TRBD1 (6 bases). The length of the CDR3 is 13 residues. Germline V gene data show CDR1 as SNHLY and CDR2 as FYNNEI. V shed 2 bases and J shed 8 bases, with 12 bases lying between them. CDR3 sequence reads: CASSEYRVGGYTF. CDR3 nucleotide sequence: TGTGCCAGCAGTGAATACAGGGTAGGCGGCTACACCTTC.

The chain links TRBV5-1 to TRBJ2-3, with 7 bases matching TRBD1. J was trimmed by 6 bases and V by 0 bases; bases with no gene match: 4. The CDR3 contains 14 residues. CDR1 and CDR2 (germline): SGHRS, YFSETQ. The CDR3 nucleotides are TGCGCCAGCAGCTTGGGGGACAGTATCGATACGCAGTATTTT. It specifies CASSLGDSIDTQYF. Drawing the rest from reference TRBV5-1 and TRBJ2-3, the complete variable domain is KAGVTQTPRYLIKTRGQQVTLSCSPISGHRSVSWYQQTPGQGLQFLFEYFSETQRNKGNFPGRFSGRQFSNSRSEMNVSTLELGDSALYLCASSLGDSIDTQYFGPGTRLTVL.

The CDR3 sequence is CASSLPASGKGTQYF. For the CDR3, the DNA is TGTGCCAGCAGTCTCCCTGCTAGCGGCAAAGGGACCCAGTACTTC. V gene TRBV2 combines with J gene TRBJ2-5; TRBD2 aligns across 7 bases. Per germline, CDR1 SNHLY and CDR2 FYNNEI. Unmatched junction bases numbered 13, after V lost 5 bases and J lost 7 bases. This CDR3 is built from 15 residues.

The rearrangement uses TRBV7-7 and TRBJ2-3; D is possibly TRBD1 (5 bases). This CDR3 is 13 amino acids long. Looked up from germline, CDR1 is SSHAT and CDR2 is FNYEAQ (reference sequence). V was trimmed by 6 bases and J by 3 bases, leaving 10 bases between them. The CDR3 region has the DNA TGTGCCAGCAGTCAGGGTCGGACAGATACGCAGTATTTT. Translating gives CASSQGRTDTQYF.

The rearrangement uses TRBV30 and TRBJ2-7; TRBD1 matches 9 bases. The CDR3 has 13 amino acids. From germline, CDR1 is GTSNPN and CDR2 SVGIG (reference sequence). The junction had 6 bases not matched to a gene; V was cut back by 7 bases and J by 2 bases. The CDR3 here is CALIRDRAYEQYF. The CDR3 region has the DNA TGTGCCTTAATCCGGGACAGGGCCTACGAGCAGTACTTC.

The rearrangement uses TRBV30 and TRBJ2-7, with 12 nucleotides matching TRBD1. Per the germline V gene, CDR1 is GTSNPN and CDR2 is SVGIG (reference sequence). CDR3 size: 15 residues. V was pared by 3 bases and J by 6 bases, with 9 bases of the junction left unmatched. The CDR3, as DNA: TGTGCCTGGAGCGCCGGGGGACAGGGGGCTAGCGAGCAGTACTTC. This codes for CAWSAGGQGASEQYF.

The CDR3 protein is CATQRANYGYTF. In DNA, the CDR3 is TGTGCCACCCAGAGGGCTAACTATGGCTACACCTTC. The chain links TRBV10-3 to TRBJ1-2; D not certain. From germline, CDR1 is ENHRY and CDR2 SYGVKD. Between the trimmed V and J ends, which lost 10 bases and 0 bases, there was a span of 9 bases. CDR3 length: 12 residues.

The J gene is TRBJ2-1, the V gene TRBV24-1, with D perhaps TRBD1 (6 bases). The V gene lost 5 bases and the J gene lost 11 bases, with 12 bases spanning the gap. Germline V gene sequence: CDR1 KGHDR, CDR2 SFDVKD. The CDR3 has 12 amino acids. The CDR3, as DNA: TGTGCCACCAGTGGTCCAGGACAGAAGCAGTTCTTC. Its protein product is CATSGPGQKQFF.